A selection of T cell receptor beta chains follows, all from one sample in a study of CD8 T cells in Susac syndrome. Each CDR3 protein is one row after TCRdb ran MiXCR on the immunoSEQ multiplex PCR reads. The table has roughly 330,000 distinct CDR3 sequences, roughly 94% seen once. Sequencing was done on a sample of CD4+ T cells from PBMCs. The origin of the receptors is a human donor with multiple sclerosis. Each CDR3 is given with its conserved first and last residue. The D gene is left open where the match is weak. Clone size, where shown, is once, few, many, or a class for clones that have expanded.

D gene	CDR3 length	V gene	clone size	J gene	CDR3 DNA	CDR3 protein
.	14	TRBV6-5	.	TRBJ1-1	TGTGCCAGCAGTTACGGGACACTGAACACTGAAGCTTTCTTT	CASSYGTLNTEAFF
.	13	TRBV7-8	.	TRBJ1-2	TGTGCCAGCAGCTTAGGGCCGGGAGCACTCTACACCTTC	CASSLGPGALYTF
TRBD2	15	TRBV4-3	.	TRBJ2-1	TGCGCCAGCAGCCCAAGGACTAGCGGGATGAATGAGCAGTTCTTC	CASSPRTSGMNEQFF
TRBD1	16	TRBV24-1	.	TRBJ2-1	TGTGCCACCAGTGTTGGGGGGACAGGCCAAAACAATGAGCAGTTCTTC	CATSVGGTGQNNEQFF
.	13	TRBV7-2	.	TRBJ2-1	TGTGCCAGCAGCCAGGCGGTGTACAATGAGCAGTTCTTC	CASSQAVYNEQFF
.	14	TRBV12-3/TRBV12-4	.	TRBJ2-7	TGTGCCAGCCAGCCCCGAGGAGGAGATAATGAGCAGTACTTC	CASQPRGGDNEQYF
.	16	TRBV4-1	.	TRBJ2-3	TGCGCCAGCAGCCAAGTGTCGGTAGCGGTCACAGATACGCAGTATTTT	CASSQVSVAVTDTQYF
.	16	TRBV9	.	TRBJ1-1	TGTGCCAGCAGCGTAGCCCCATCGGACATGAACACTGAAGCTTTCTTT	CASSVAPSDMNTEAFF
.	15	TRBV7-2	.	TRBJ1-3	TGTGCCAGCAGCTTTTCATCCATCTTTGGAAACACCATATATTTT	CASSFSSIFGNTIYF
TRBD1	18	TRBV4-3	.	TRBJ2-4	TGCGCCAGCAGCCAAGTAAGAGGAGGGGGACAGGGCCAAAACATTCAGTACTTC	CASSQVRGGGQGQNIQYF
.	15	TRBV6-5	once	TRBJ2-1	TGTGCCAGCAGCCAAGACCCGGCCTCCTACAATGAGCAGTTCTTC	CASSQDPASYNEQFF
TRBD2	16	TRBV13	.	TRBJ2-7	TGTGCCAGCAGCTTAAAGCGGGAGGGCCCCCGCTACGAGCAGTACTTC	CASSLKREGPRYEQYF
.	16	TRBV5-6	.	TRBJ2-3	TGTGCCAGCAGCTTGGTTCCCGGCCTAAGCACAGATACGCAGTATTTT	CASSLVPGLSTDTQYF
.	12	TRBV5-6	.	TRBJ2-1	TGTGCCAGCAGCTCACTAACCAATGAGCAGTTCTTC	CASSSLTNEQFF
.	13	TRBV16	once	TRBJ2-5	TGTGCCAGTACGGGACACCTCCAAGAGACCCAGTACTTC	CASTGHLQETQYF
.	15	TRBV27	.	TRBJ1-2	TGTGCCAGCAGGCGGGACTTCGACAGCCCGGGGGGCTACACCTTC	CASRRDFDSPGGYTF
TRBD2	18	TRBV10-3	.	TRBJ2-2	TGTGCCATCAGTGGTGGACTAGCGGGAAGGTCGGGGACCGGGGAGCTGTTTTTT	CAISGGLAGRSGTGELFF
.	14	TRBV7-9	.	TRBJ1-2	TGTGCCAGCAGCTTGGGGGACTGGGGTTATGGCTACACCTTC	CASSLGDWGYGYTF
.	18	TRBV7-2	.	TRBJ2-1	TGTGCCAGCAGCTTATGGGCGATCGACTGGCGGGGAAGGGATGAGCAGTTCTTC	CASSLWAIDWRGRDEQFF
.	13	TRBV12-3/TRBV12-4	.	TRBJ2-3	TGTGCCAGCAGCCCCTTCACTGAGGGTACGCAGTATTTT	CASSPFTEGTQYF
.	15	TRBV5-1	.	TRBJ1-1	TGCGCCAGCAGCTTAGGGGGGAATCAGGGCACTGAAGCTTTCTTT	CASSLGGNQGTEAFF
TRBD1	14	TRBV12-3/TRBV12-4	.	TRBJ1-1	TGTGCCAGCAGTTGGACAGGGATGGGAACTGAAGCTTTCTTT	CASSWTGMGTEAFF
TRBD2	14	TRBV7-2	.	TRBJ2-7	TGTGCCAGCAGCTTGTCTAGCGGGACCCGCGAGCAGTACTTC	CASSLSSGTREQYF
TRBD2	14	TRBV6-5	.	TRBJ2-7	TGTGCCAGCAGTCCTAGCGGAACTCCCTACGAGCAGTACTTC	CASSPSGTPYEQYF
.	17	TRBV20-1	.	TRBJ1-1	TGCAGTGCTGGCAGGGAATCACTACGGGACCCGAACACTGAAGCTTTCTTT	CSAGRESLRDPNTEAFF
TRBD2	14	TRBV29-1	.	TRBJ2-3	TGCAGCGGCCTGACTAGCGGGAGGGGAGATACGCAGTATTTT	CSGLTSGRGDTQYF
TRBD1	15	TRBV28	.	TRBJ1-5	TGTGCCAGCATCGCAGGGGGCGGCGTTGTGCAGCCCCAGCATTTT	CASIAGGGVVQPQHF
.	16	TRBV12-3/TRBV12-4	.	TRBJ1-1	TGTGCCAGCTGTTCTGGGGTTGAGGGGAAGAACACTGAAGCTTTCTTT	CASCSGVEGKNTEAFF
TRBD2	16	TRBV5-1	few	TRBJ2-2	TGCGCCAGCACCCAACAAGCGGGAGGGCCGACCGGGGAGCTGTTTTTT	CASTQQAGGPTGELFF
.	14	TRBV11-1	.	TRBJ2-3	TGTGCCAGCAGCTTAATGGGCAGCCTGGATACGCAGTATTTT	CASSLMGSLDTQYF